This T cell receptor beta chain emerged from a study of regulatory T cells in long-lasting Graves disease. Study-level findings and limits: Rather than thyroid tissue, only peripheral blood underwent study.

With 10 bases removed from V and 0 bases from J, the gap between germline ends came to 15 bases. CDR3 length: 14 residues. The V gene's germline CDR1 is SGHVS and CDR2 FQNEAQ. Time point meaning: newly diagnosed GD, antithyroid drugs for less than 3 months. PBMC RNA was the source of the TCR library. Collection of peripheral blood (about 8.1 milliliters) was done using EDTA tubes. According to the study, TCR beta libraries were built with iRepertoire HTBI primers and CDR3-region Arm-PCR. MiXCR, applied by TCRdb to the multiplex PCR reads, yields one record per CDR3 protein. The repertoire holds about 320,000 distinct CDR3 sequences, with approximately 20% as singletons. This clonotype was counted many times. Its antigen remains unidentified.

The V call is TRBV7-8, the J call TRBJ2-5; perhaps TRBD2 as D (5 bases). The sequences come from peripheral blood mononuclear cells (PBMCs), collected at new diagnosis, from a patient treated with antithyroid drugs. This clonotype originated in a female donor with Graves disease. DNA of the CDR3: TGTGCCACAGGAGAGCGGCTTAACCAAGAGACCCAGTACTTC. Amino acid sequence: CATGERLNQETQYF.